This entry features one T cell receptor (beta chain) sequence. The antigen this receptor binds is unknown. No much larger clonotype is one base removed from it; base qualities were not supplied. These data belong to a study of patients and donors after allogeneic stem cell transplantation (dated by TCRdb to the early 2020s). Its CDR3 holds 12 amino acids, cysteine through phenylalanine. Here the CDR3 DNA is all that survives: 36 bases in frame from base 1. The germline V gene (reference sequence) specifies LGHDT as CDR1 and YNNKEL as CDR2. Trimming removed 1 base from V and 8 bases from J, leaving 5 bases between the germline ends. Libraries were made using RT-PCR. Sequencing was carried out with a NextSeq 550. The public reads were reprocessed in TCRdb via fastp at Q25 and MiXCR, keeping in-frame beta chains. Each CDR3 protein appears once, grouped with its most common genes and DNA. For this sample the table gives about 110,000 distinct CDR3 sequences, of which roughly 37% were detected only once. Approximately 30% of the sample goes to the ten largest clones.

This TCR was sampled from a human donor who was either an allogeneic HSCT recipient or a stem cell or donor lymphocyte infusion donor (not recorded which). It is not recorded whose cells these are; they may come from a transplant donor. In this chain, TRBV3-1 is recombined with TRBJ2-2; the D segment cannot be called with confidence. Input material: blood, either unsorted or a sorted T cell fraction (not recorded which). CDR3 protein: CASSQASGELFF. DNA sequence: TGTGCCAGCAGCCAAGCATCTGGGGAGCTGTTTTTT.